Listed below are T cell receptor beta chains from one sample, sequenced in a study of OX40 agonist ivuxolimab in advanced cancers. Sequencing used immunoSEQ multiplex PCR; TCRdb keeps in-frame clones, though not all of them. The table records roughly 66,000 clones, 82% of them present only once. Sequences were derived from CD4+ or CD8+ T cells sorted from blood, sampled in a trial of the OX40 agonist ivuxolimab. The receptors shown here come from an adult with an advanced solid tumor such as melanoma, head and neck, liver or kidney cancer. Each CDR3 is given without its conserved first and last residue. The size field is filled for only some rows; it gives once, few, many or a size class.

j_gene: TRBJ2-3; abundance: -; v_gene: TRBV6-4; CDR3aa: ASSEYWTRAPDTQY
j_gene: TRBJ1-2; abundance: -; v_gene: TRBV29-1; CDR3aa: SVEDSGRDGYT
j_gene: TRBJ2-4; abundance: -; v_gene: TRBV4-1; CDR3aa: ASSQDRDIDKNIQY
j_gene: TRBJ1-1; abundance: once; v_gene: TRBV9; CDR3aa: ASSVSPGTEAF
j_gene: TRBJ2-7; abundance: -; v_gene: TRBV6-1; CDR3aa: ASSEGFTSYEQY
j_gene: TRBJ2-2; abundance: -; v_gene: TRBV6-6; CDR3aa: ASNRNTGELF
j_gene: TRBJ1-2; abundance: -; v_gene: TRBV7-2; CDR3aa: ASSLVGTDPRYGYT
j_gene: TRBJ2-3; abundance: -; v_gene: TRBV27; CDR3aa: ASSSQGSGDTQY
j_gene: TRBJ2-3; abundance: few; v_gene: TRBV28; CDR3aa: ASSFGDTTDTQY
j_gene: TRBJ1-2; abundance: -; v_gene: TRBV5-5; CDR3aa: ASSLATGASYGYT
j_gene: TRBJ2-7; abundance: -; v_gene: TRBV7-6; CDR3aa: ASSLEVYGEQY
j_gene: TRBJ2-5; abundance: -; v_gene: TRBV19; CDR3aa: ASSISGQETQY
j_gene: TRBJ2-5; abundance: -; v_gene: TRBV9; CDR3aa: ASSWRIQETQY
j_gene: TRBJ1-1; abundance: -; v_gene: TRBV14; CDR3aa: ASSRGLNTEAF
j_gene: TRBJ2-1; abundance: -; v_gene: TRBV27; CDR3aa: ASRRSTYNEQF
j_gene: TRBJ2-1; abundance: -; v_gene: TRBV19; CDR3aa: ASSLIRGSTEQF